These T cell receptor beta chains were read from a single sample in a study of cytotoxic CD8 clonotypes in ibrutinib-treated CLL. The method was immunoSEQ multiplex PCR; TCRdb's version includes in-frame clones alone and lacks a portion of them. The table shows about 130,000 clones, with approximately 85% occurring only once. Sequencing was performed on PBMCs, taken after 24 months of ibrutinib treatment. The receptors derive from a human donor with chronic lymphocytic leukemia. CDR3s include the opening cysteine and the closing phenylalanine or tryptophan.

CDR3: CASSLAGTYGRTYEQYF
V: TRBV11-1

CDR3: CASSQGVITQMDDGYTF
V: TRBV4-1

CDR3: CASNHLRASVSEQYF
V: TRBV28

CDR3: CASSLSHLDSPLHF
V: TRBV13

CDR3: CASSEGWQGTDTQYF
V: TRBV25-1

CDR3: CASRGGSGTEAFF
V: TRBV6-1

CDR3: CASSSTGGTSEQYF
V: TRBV28

CDR3: CASSIEARGNTEAFF
V: TRBV19

CDR3: CASGTQNSDTQYF
V: TRBV9

CDR3: CASSWTGINQPQHF
V: TRBV6-5

CDR3: CASSPPGQAVRATQYF
V: TRBV18

CDR3: CASRSLQKTEAFF
V: TRBV7-8

CDR3: CASSSDRGAFTDTQYF
V: TRBV28

CDR3: CASSPGENTRTEAFF
V: TRBV11-2

CDR3: CASSVGSGAWIYGYTF
V: TRBV9

CDR3: CASSEASSGIYNEQFF
V: TRBV2

CDR3: CASSPRQGREDTQYF
V: TRBV9

CDR3: CASSQEGANYNEQFF
V: TRBV4-2

CDR3: CASSDLPQGIHTGELFF
V: TRBV25-1

CDR3: CASSLDSVSGSYNEQFF
V: TRBV11-2

CDR3: CASSTGLDTDTQYF
V: TRBV5-4

CDR3: CAWSTFDSMNTEAFF
V: TRBV30